These 2 T cell receptor beta chains share one sample of origin, sequenced in a study of shared clonotypes between healthy human individuals. Sequencing used immunoSEQ multiplex PCR; TCRdb keeps in-frame clones, though not all of them. The repertoire holds over a million clones, with roughly 97% as singletons. The source material was naive CD4+ T cells sorted from blood. Regarding subset: CD45RA+ positively selected. All receptors derive from a man aged 25 to 40 in good health.

The V and J genes are TRBV5-4 and TRBJ2-1; maybe TRBD2 (6 bases). This CDR3 contains 15 residues. Per germline, CDR1 SGHNT and CDR2 YYREEE (reference sequence). V was shortened by 0 bases and J by 3 bases, with 10 bases between the two germline ends. The CDR3: CASSLVGGGYNEQFF. The CDR3 DNA reads TGTGCCAGCAGCTTGGTGGGGGGAGGCTACAATGAGCAGTTCTTC.

CDR3: CASIPIPSDEQFF. CDR3 sequence (DNA): TGTGCCAGTATCCCGATACCCTCGGATGAGCAGTTCTTC. The chain couples TRBV19 to TRBJ2-1; D is uncertain. CDR3 size: 13 residues. Germline V lookup: CDR1 LNHDA, CDR2 SQIVND (reference sequence). V was clipped by 7 bases and J by 8 bases, with 15 bases between them.